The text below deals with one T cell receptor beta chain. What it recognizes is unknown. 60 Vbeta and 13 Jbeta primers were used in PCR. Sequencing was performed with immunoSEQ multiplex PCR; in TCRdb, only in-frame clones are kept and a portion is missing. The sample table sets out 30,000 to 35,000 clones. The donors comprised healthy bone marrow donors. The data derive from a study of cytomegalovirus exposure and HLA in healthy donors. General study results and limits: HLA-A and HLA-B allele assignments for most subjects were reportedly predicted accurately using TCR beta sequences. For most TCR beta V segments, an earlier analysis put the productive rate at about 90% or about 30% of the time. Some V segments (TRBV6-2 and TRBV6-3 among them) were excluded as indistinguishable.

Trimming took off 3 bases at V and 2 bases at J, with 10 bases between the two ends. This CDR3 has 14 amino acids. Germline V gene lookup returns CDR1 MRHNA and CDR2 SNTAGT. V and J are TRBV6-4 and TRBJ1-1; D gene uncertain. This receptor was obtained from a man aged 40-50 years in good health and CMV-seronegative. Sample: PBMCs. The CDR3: CASSERASNTEAFF. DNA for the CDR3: TGTGCCAGCAGTGAGAGGGCTTCAAACACTGAAGCTTTCTTT.